The rows below give T cell receptor beta chains drawn from one sample of a study of blood T cell repertoires in COVID-19. Clones were sequenced by immunoSEQ multiplex PCR, and TCRdb holds only the in-frame ones, with some missing. The data show nearly 80,000 clones, with approximately 80% seen just once and around 36% held by the top ten. The sequenced sample was peripheral blood. The source is a woman in her sixties or seventies with acute or convalescent COVID-19. The CDR3 runs from the conserved cysteine through the conserved F or W. A D gene is named only where the DNA matches it firmly.

J: TRBJ1-1; V: TRBV29-1; D: .; CDR3: CSAHPQGSEAFF
J: TRBJ1-3; V: TRBV9; D: TRBD1; CDR3: CASSYRTGAAGNTIYF
J: TRBJ2-1; V: TRBV6-5; D: .; CDR3: CASSYSRGNEQFF
J: TRBJ2-5; V: TRBV2; D: TRBD1; CDR3: CATRRGQQETQYF
J: TRBJ2-3; V: TRBV5-8; D: TRBD1; CDR3: CASSFLGQATDTQYF
J: TRBJ2-1; V: TRBV24-1; D: .; CDR3: CATSDPRTVGNEQFF
J: TRBJ1-2; V: TRBV11-2; D: .; CDR3: CASSSRAAGYGYTF
J: TRBJ2-1; V: TRBV3-1/TRBV3-2; D: TRBD2; CDR3: CASKANLAGVGNEQFF
J: TRBJ2-2; V: TRBV11-3; D: .; CDR3: CASSLSMPGNTGELFF
J: TRBJ1-6; V: TRBV6-4; D: .; CDR3: CASRDWDNNSPLHF
J: TRBJ1-6; V: TRBV29-1; D: TRBD1; CDR3: CSVGGTANSPLHF
J: TRBJ1-4; V: TRBV5-1; D: .; CDR3: CASRPVVTPNEKLFF
J: TRBJ2-7; V: TRBV5-4; D: .; CDR3: CASSFQGYEQYF
J: TRBJ2-5; V: TRBV24-1; D: .; CDR3: CATSDLPGRGETQYF
J: TRBJ2-5; V: TRBV7-3; D: TRBD2; CDR3: CASSLAGDAQETQYF
J: TRBJ2-1; V: TRBV2; D: .; CDR3: CASSVGGISNNEQFF